These 26 T cell receptor beta chains were sequenced from one sample in a study of OX40 agonist ivuxolimab in advanced cancers. Produced via immunoSEQ multiplex PCR; TCRdb's table is partial and in-frame only. Here the sample spans roughly 77,000 clones, 80% to 95% being singletons. Sequencing used CD4+ or CD8+ T cells sorted from blood, obtained in a trial of the OX40 agonist ivuxolimab. The receptor set was obtained from an adult with an advanced solid tumor such as melanoma, head and neck, liver or kidney cancer.

The chain has TRBV5-4 and TRBJ2-1; D call uncertain. The CDR3 loop spans 13 amino acids. CDR1 and CDR2 from the germline V gene are SGHNT and YYREEE (reference sequence). Trimming removed 4 bases from V and 4 bases from J, with 9 bases in between. In nucleotides, the CDR3 is TGTGCCAGCAGCCCGGGTTATTACAATGAGCAGTTCTTC. It translates to CASSPGYYNEQFF.

V gene TRBV4-2 combines with J gene TRBJ2-1, with 14 nucleotides matching TRBD2. Trimming removed 4 bases from V and 8 bases from J; junction bases left unmatched: 13. The CDR3 has 18 residues. Per the germline V gene, CDR1 is LGHNA and CDR2 is YNFKEQ. The CDR3 region has the DNA TGTGCCAGCAGCCGGCTATGGGGGACTAGCGGGAGATTGGATGAGCAGTTCTTC. Translating gives CASSRLWGTSGRLDEQFF.

The J gene is TRBJ2-3, the V gene TRBV5-4, with TRBD2 matching 10 bases. The CDR3 runs to 15 residues. Germline V gene sequence: CDR1 SGHNT, CDR2 YYREEE (reference sequence). The ends lost 0 bases at V and 3 bases at J; junction bases unmatched: 1. CDR3 sequence: CASSLELAGTDTQYF. The CDR3 bases are TGTGCCAGCAGCTTGGAACTAGCGGGGACAGATACGCAGTATTTT.

The gene calls are TRBV10-1 and TRBJ2-3; D unclear. This CDR3 region has 13 residues. Trimming took 7 bases from V and 2 from J, leaving 10 bases between them. Germline V CDR1 and CDR2: WNHNN, SYGVQD (reference sequence). The CDR3 protein is CASNQSLTDTQYF. The CDR3 nucleotides are TGCGCCAGCAACCAATCCCTCACAGATACGCAGTATTTT.

This sequence joins TRBV10-3 and TRBJ1-2; 7 nucleotides line up with TRBD1. This CDR3 is built from 13 residues. J was trimmed by 8 bases and V by 7 bases; bases with no gene match: 10. Germline lookup yields CDR1 ENHRY and CDR2 SYGVKD. CDR3 in DNA: TGTGCCATCACCGCAGGGGACAGTACGGGCTACACCTTC. Its protein product is CAITAGDSTGYTF.

This chain joins TRBV19 and TRBJ1-4; 7 bases map to TRBD1. After removal of 5 bases from V and 8 bases from J, the junction contained 11 bases not matched to a gene. CDR1 and CDR2 from the germline V gene are LNHDA and SQIVND (reference sequence). The CDR3 has 15 residues. The CDR3 spells CASSASGTVGEKLFF. As DNA, the CDR3 is TGTGCCAGTAGTGCCTCCGGGACAGTGGGGGAAAAACTGTTTTTT. The full variable domain, its missing parts supplied by reference TRBV19 and TRBJ1-4, is DGGITQSPKYLFRKEGQNVTLSCEQNLNHDAMYWYRQDPGQGLRLIYYSQIVNDFQKGDIAEGYSVSREKKESFPLTVTSAQKNPTAFYLCASSASGTVGEKLFFGSGTQLSVL.

This chain connects TRBV7-9 to TRBJ2-7; 11 bases agree with TRBD2. The junction had 5 bases not matched to a gene; V was cut back by 3 bases and J by 4 bases. CDR1 is SEHNR and CDR2 is FQNEAQ in the germline V gene (reference sequence). The CDR3 consists of 15 residues. This CDR3 is CASSFPGLAVYEQYF. CDR3 sequence (DNA): TGTGCCAGCAGCTTTCCGGGACTAGCGGTATACGAGCAGTACTTC.

The rearrangement uses TRBV7-3 and TRBJ2-5; 12 bases are shared with TRBD2. The J segment lost 5 bases and the V segment lost 5 bases, leaving 6 bases of the junction unmatched. Germline values: CDR1 SGHTA, CDR2 FQGTGA. CDR3 size: 15 residues. CDR3 sequence: CASSQTSGSLETQYF. The CDR3 DNA follows: TGTGCCAGCAGCCAGACTAGCGGGAGCCTCGAGACCCAGTACTTC.

The J gene is TRBJ2-4, the V gene TRBV28; maybe TRBD2 (8 bases). V was pared by 3 bases and J by 11 bases, with 17 bases between. The CDR3 consists of 14 residues. CDR1 is MDHEN, CDR2 SYDVKM, per germline. The CDR3 DNA sequence: TGTGCCAGCAGTTTGGGACTAGGGGGCACCGTTCAGTACTTC. Translation gives CASSLGLGGTVQYF.

This chain joins TRBV27 and TRBJ2-5; no clear D gene. V lost 4 bases and J 2 bases, leaving 11 bases between the germline ends. Germline V CDR1 and CDR2: MNHEY, SMNVEV (reference sequence). This CDR3 has 14 residues. Written as DNA, the CDR3 is TGTGCCAGCAGTTATGAGTTAGGGCAAGAGACCCAGTACTTC. Translated, it gives CASSYELGQETQYF.

This clone was counted a single time. The chain joins TRBV5-5 to TRBJ2-1; 7 bases are a match to TRBD2. J was trimmed by 7 bases and V by 4 bases; bases with no gene match: 14. This CDR3 has 16 amino acids. Germline lookup yields CDR1 SGHKS and CDR2 YYEKEE (reference sequence). The DNA of the CDR3 is TGTGCCAGCAGCCATCTAAGGGAGGGCCTCCGGAATGAGCAGTTCTTC. It specifies CASSHLREGLRNEQFF.

This sequence joins TRBV7-9 and TRBJ1-1; D is undetermined. This CDR3 is built from 12 residues. Germline values: CDR1 SEHNR, CDR2 FQNEAQ (reference sequence). The V end was cut by 1 base, the J end by 10 bases, with 10 bases between. DNA for the CDR3: TGTGCCAGCAGCTTAGAAAACGGCGCAGCTTTCTTT. Translation gives CASSLENGAAFF.

This clone was seen just once. The rearrangement joins TRBV28 to TRBJ1-1; TRBD1 matches 7 bases. V lost 4 bases, J lost 3 bases, and 14 bases stayed unmatched. CDR1 and CDR2 from the germline V gene are MDHEN and SYDVKM. The CDR3 is 17 amino acids. The CDR3 spells CASSSDPGQVSDTEAFF. The CDR3 nucleotides are TGTGCCAGCAGTTCCGACCCAGGACAGGTTTCCGACACTGAAGCTTTCTTT.

This chain links TRBV7-2 with TRBJ2-5; TRBD1 might be the D (6 bases). V was cut by 4 bases and J by 6 bases, with 15 bases left in between. CDR1 is SGHTA, CDR2 FQGNSA, per germline. The CDR3 sequence is 14 residues long. CDR3 protein: CASSSELTGQTQYF. CDR3 in DNA: TGTGCCAGCAGCTCTGAACTTACAGGGCAGACCCAGTACTTC.

This clone was observed a few times. The V and J genes are TRBV5-6 and TRBJ2-3; TRBD1 is a possible D gene (5 bases). Germline V gives CDR1 SGHDT, CDR2 YYEEEE. The CDR3 is 14 residues long. Trimming took 0 bases from V and 3 from J, leaving 8 bases between them. The CDR3 coding sequence is TGTGCCAGCAGCTTGGTGCAGGGAACAGATACGCAGTATTTT. This gives the protein CASSLVQGTDTQYF.

The chain employs TRBV30 and TRBJ2-1; 14 bases agree with TRBD2. In germline, CDR1 is GTSNPN, CDR2 SVGIG (reference sequence). After removal of 7 bases from V and 4 bases from J, the junction contained 9 bases not matched to a gene. This CDR3 region has 16 residues. The CDR3 protein is CASLGTSGSIYNEQFF. Here the CDR3 DNA reads TGTGCCTCCCTCGGGACTAGCGGGAGTATTTACAATGAGCAGTTCTTC.

This clone was detected once. This rearrangement joins TRBV28 to TRBJ2-3; 12 nucleotides match TRBD2. CDR1 MDHEN and CDR2 SYDVKM come from the germline V gene. J was trimmed by 6 bases and V by 7 bases; bases with no gene match: 5. This CDR3 is 14 amino acids long. The CDR3 loop reads CASILAGGEDTQYF. The CDR3 DNA follows: TGTGCCAGCATCCTAGCGGGAGGGGAGGATACGCAGTATTTT.

The V gene is TRBV11-3, the J gene TRBJ2-5, with 7 nucleotides matching TRBD2. CDR1 is SGHNT and CDR2 is YENEEA in the germline V gene. V dropped 2 bases and J dropped 6; count of bases not matched to a gene: 9. CDR3 length: 15 residues. DNA of the CDR3: TGTGCCAGCAGCTTATTCGCGGGAGTGGGACAGACCCAGTACTTC. It translates to CASSLFAGVGQTQYF.

The chain is built from TRBV2 and TRBJ1-2; 9 bases map to TRBD1. With 4 bases clipped from V and 3 bases from J, the junction kept 0 bases outside the gene matches. The CDR3 spans 13 residues. The germline gives CDR1 SNHLY, CDR2 FYNNEI. CDR3 bases: TGTGCCAGCAGTGGGGACAGGGACTATGGCTACACCTTC. Protein sequence: CASSGDRDYGYTF.

The chain joins TRBV5-4 to TRBJ1-2, with 12 bases fitting TRBD1. This CDR3 has 17 residues. V lost 1 base and J lost 7; bases outside the gene matches: 11. Per germline, CDR1 SGHNT and CDR2 YYREEE (reference sequence). In DNA form, the CDR3 reads TGTGCCAGCAGCTTGCCGGGACAGGGGGCGCCGGTCGGTGGCTACACCTTC. Translation: CASSLPGQGAPVGGYTF.

This clone showed up just a few times. This rearrangement joins TRBV14 to TRBJ1-2; 7 bases map to TRBD1. Germline CDR1 is SGHDN and CDR2 is FVKESK. Trimming at V came to 3 bases and at J to 2 bases, leaving 0 bases not matched to a gene. The length of the CDR3 is 13 residues. CDR3 protein: CASSQGQNYGYTF. The CDR3 DNA sequence: TGTGCCAGCAGCCAGGGACAGAACTATGGCTACACCTTC.

The chain joins TRBV6-7 to TRBJ2-4; TRBD1 agrees at 9 bases. TRBV6-7 is classed as an ORF, of uncertain function. Trimming at V came to 5 bases and at J to 6 bases, leaving 14 bases not matched to a gene. The CDR3 contains 17 residues. The CDR3 protein is CASSVGTGRSGRNIQYF. CDR3 nucleotides: TGTGCCAGCAGTGTCGGGACAGGGCGGAGTGGAAGAAACATTCAGTACTTC.

This chain connects TRBV9 to TRBJ2-4; TRBD2 might be the D (6 bases). The ends were cut back, 4 bases at V and 1 base at J, with 15 bases in the middle. Per the germline V gene, CDR1 is SGDLS and CDR2 is YYNGEE. This CDR3 has 16 amino acids. The CDR3 region is CASSPRRAEAKNIQYF. As DNA, the CDR3 is TGTGCCAGCAGCCCGAGGAGGGCTGAGGCCAAAAACATTCAGTACTTC.

This clone was picked up one time. The CDR3 DNA follows: TGCAGCGTTGATCAGGGGTCTGGCTACACCTTC. It specifies CSVDQGSGYTF. The gene calls are TRBV29-1 and TRBJ1-2; perhaps TRBD1 as D (6 bases). Deletions cut 3 bases from V and 7 bases from J, with 9 bases between. The CDR3 is 11 residues long. Germline loops: CDR1 SQVTM, CDR2 ANQGSEA.

The V and J genes are TRBV11-3 and TRBJ2-3, with D tentatively TRBD1 or TRBD2 (6 bases each). The CDR3 spans 17 residues. Germline V lookup: CDR1 SGHNT, CDR2 YENEEA. Trimming stripped 5 bases from V and 2 bases from J, with 20 bases between. The CDR3 reads CASSRPGDTPYTDTQYF. In DNA, the CDR3 is TGTGCCAGCAGCCGCCCGGGGGACACCCCATACACAGATACGCAGTATTTT. Full variable domain (rest looked up from reference TRBV11-3 and TRBJ2-3): EAGVVQSPRYKIIEKKQPVAFWCNPISGHNTLYWYLQNLGQGPELLIRYENEEAVDDSQLPKDRFSAERLKGVDSTLKIQPAELGDSAVYLCASSRPGDTPYTDTQYFGPGTRLTVL.

This clone has just a few counts. The V and J genes are TRBV10-3 and TRBJ2-7; D unclear. Trimming stripped 6 bases from V and 3 bases from J, with 12 bases between. Germline V CDR1 and CDR2: ENHRY, SYGVKD. The CDR3 is 13 amino acids. The CDR3 spells CAISGDNYYEQYF. For the CDR3, the DNA is TGTGCCATCAGCGGCGACAATTACTACGAGCAGTACTTC.